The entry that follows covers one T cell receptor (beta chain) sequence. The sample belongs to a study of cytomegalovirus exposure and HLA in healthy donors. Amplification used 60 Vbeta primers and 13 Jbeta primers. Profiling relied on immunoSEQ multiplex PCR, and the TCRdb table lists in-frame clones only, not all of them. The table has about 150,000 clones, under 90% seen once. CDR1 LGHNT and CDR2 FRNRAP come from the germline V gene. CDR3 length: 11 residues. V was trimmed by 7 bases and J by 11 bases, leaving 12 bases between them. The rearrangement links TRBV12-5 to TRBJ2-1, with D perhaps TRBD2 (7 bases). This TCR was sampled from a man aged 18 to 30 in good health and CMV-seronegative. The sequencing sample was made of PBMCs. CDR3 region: CASEAGQKQFF. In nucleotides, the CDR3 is TGTGCTAGTGAAGCGGGACAAAAGCAGTTCTTC.